The present T cell receptor beta chain was sequenced within a study of shared clonotypes between healthy human individuals. For the study at large: CD8 memory received one plate per donor, CD8 naive two, CD4 memory three and CD4 naive three.

Free of recent acute infections or vaccinations, the donors were healthy HIV-negative adults. This clone was recorded a few times. TCRdb's copy holds only in-frame clones and misses some; the assay was immunoSEQ multiplex PCR. Of hundreds of thousands of clones listed, around 72% were seen once; the top ten hold approximately 1.8%. Input material: memory CD4+ T cells sorted from blood. As to subset: CD45RA-negative fraction. This receptor was identified in a woman in her twenties or thirties in good health.

CDR3 protein: CASSPRTGLGYNEQFF. The CDR3 nucleotides read TGTGCCAGCAGCCCCCGGACGGGGCTGGGGTACAATGAGCAGTTCTTC. The chain recombines TRBV5-4 with TRBJ2-1; D tentatively reads TRBD1 or TRBD2 (5 bases each). CDR1 and CDR2 from the germline V gene are SGHNT and YYREEE (reference sequence). The CDR3 totals 16 residues. V lost 4 bases, J lost 4 bases, and 18 bases lay in between. The full variable domain, completed using reference TRBV5-4 and TRBJ2-1, is ETGVTQSPTHLIKTRGQQVTLRCSSQSGHNTVSWYQQALGQGPQFIFQYYREEENGRGNFPPRFSGLQFPNYSSELNVNALELDDSALYLCASSPRTGLGYNEQFFGPGTRLTVL.